Shown below are 10 T cell receptor beta chains from a single sample sequenced in a study of Ad26.COV2.S vaccination and SARS-CoV-2 variants. The treatment denotes: some 19 received Ad26.COV2.S at low or high dose, single or two shots; roughly five received placebo; per-sample allocation not given. Following the first vaccine or placebo injection, samples were taken on day 63. The table came from immunoSEQ multiplex PCR; TCRdb's copy has only in-frame clones and leaves some out. The sample holds hundreds of thousands of clones, 89% seen once. Sequenced material: peripheral blood, taken in a trial of Ad26.COV2.S vaccine versus placebo. These receptors came from a person aged 18-60 years who received the Ad26.COV2.S COVID-19 vaccine or a placebo.

The chain joins TRBV6-2 or TRBV6-3 to TRBJ1-1; no firm D call. This CDR3 contains 14 residues. Germline V gene data show CDR1 as MNHEY and CDR2 as SVGEGT. Trimming removed 2 bases at V and 5 bases at J, with 12 bases between. The CDR3 DNA is TGTGCCAGCAGTTACAGACTCCCGAGGACTGAAGCTTTCTTT. This translates into CASSYRLPRTEAFF.

V gene TRBV1 combines with J gene TRBJ1-5. TRBV1 is a known pseudogene. The CDR3 covers 14 residues. The CDR3 protein is CTNTGRWGNQPQHF. CDR3 DNA: TGCACCAACACCGGGAGATGGGGAAATCAGCCCCAGCATTTT.

A word on this clone: In the same sample, other DNA sequences code for this CDR3. V gene TRBV12-3 or TRBV12-4 combines with J gene TRBJ2-1; D is undetermined. The V end was cut by 2 bases, the J end by 7 bases, with 3 bases between. The CDR3 consists of 11 residues. The CDR3 region is CASSLRNEQFF. The CDR3 DNA is TGTGCCAGCAGTTTACGGAATGAGCAGTTCTTC.

The chain joins TRBV7-2 to TRBJ2-5; D not resolved. Trimming took off 6 bases at V and 5 bases at J, with 16 bases between the two ends. Germline CDR1 SGHTA, CDR2 FQGNSA. The CDR3 totals 14 residues. CDR3 amino acids: CASRGLELWETQYF. As DNA, the CDR3 is TGTGCCAGCAGAGGCTTAGAGCTTTGGGAGACCCAGTACTTC.

This chain links TRBV28 with TRBJ1-5; D remains unclear. V lost 2 bases and J 0 bases, leaving 2 bases between the germline ends. Germline V lookup: CDR1 MDHEN, CDR2 SYDVKM. The CDR3 consists of 13 residues. CDR3 sequence: CASSLDSNQPQHF. In nucleotides, the CDR3 is TGTGCCAGCAGTTTAGATAGCAATCAGCCCCAGCATTTT. Full variable domain (outside the CDR3, taken from reference TRBV28 and TRBJ1-5): DVKVTQSSRYLVKRTGEKVFLECVQDMDHENMFWYRQDPGLGLRLIYFSYDVKMKEKGDIPEGYSVSREKKERFSLILESASTNQTSMYLCASSLDSNQPQHFGDGTRLSIL.

This clone was seen once. The J gene is TRBJ2-1, the V gene TRBV5-6; D gene uncertain. Trimming removed 0 bases from V and 9 bases from J, with 7 bases in between. The CDR3 contains 12 residues. The germline gives CDR1 SGHDT, CDR2 YYEEEE. CDR3 sequence reads: CASSLGSPEQFF. CDR3 nucleotides: TGTGCCAGCAGCTTGGGGTCGCCTGAGCAGTTCTTC.

This chain links TRBV10-3 with TRBJ1-6; the D is unclear. From germline, CDR1 is ENHRY and CDR2 SYGVKD. Trimming stripped 2 bases from V and 7 bases from J, with 15 bases between. CDR3 length: 16 residues. CDR3 amino acids: CAISENTDAWNSPLHF. The CDR3 bases are TGTGCCATCAGTGAGAATACGGACGCGTGGAATTCACCCCTCCACTTT.

A single count supports this clone. The gene calls are TRBV27 and TRBJ1-5, with 7 bases that match TRBD1. CDR1 MNHEY and CDR2 SMNVEV come from the germline V gene (reference sequence). V was clipped by 6 bases and J by 4 bases; unmatched bases: 12. This CDR3 region has 16 residues. CDR3 bases: TGTGCCAGCAGCCCCAGGGGGGTAGCCCTGAATCAGCCCCAGCATTTT. This gives the protein CASSPRGVALNQPQHF.

The gene calls are TRBV11-2 and TRBJ2-7; 13 nucleotides match TRBD2. This CDR3 region has 18 residues. Germline V CDR1 and CDR2: SGHAT, FQNNGV. Germline trimming cut 0 bases from V and 0 bases from J; bases unmatched to any gene: 5. The CDR3 protein is CASSLDRTSGSISYEQYV. The CDR3 DNA reads TGTGCCAGCAGCTTAGATCGGACTAGCGGGAGCATCTCCTACGAGCAGTACGTC.

The rearrangement links TRBV3-1 (or the pseudogene TRBV3-2) to TRBJ1-6; D remains unclear. The V gene lost 0 bases and the J gene lost 10 bases, with 7 bases spanning the gap. Per germline, CDR1 LGHDT and CDR2 YNNKEL (reference sequence). This CDR3 has 13 residues. As DNA, the CDR3 is TGTGCCAGCAGCCAAGATGAGGAGTCACCCCTCCACTTT. Protein sequence: CASSQDEESPLHF.